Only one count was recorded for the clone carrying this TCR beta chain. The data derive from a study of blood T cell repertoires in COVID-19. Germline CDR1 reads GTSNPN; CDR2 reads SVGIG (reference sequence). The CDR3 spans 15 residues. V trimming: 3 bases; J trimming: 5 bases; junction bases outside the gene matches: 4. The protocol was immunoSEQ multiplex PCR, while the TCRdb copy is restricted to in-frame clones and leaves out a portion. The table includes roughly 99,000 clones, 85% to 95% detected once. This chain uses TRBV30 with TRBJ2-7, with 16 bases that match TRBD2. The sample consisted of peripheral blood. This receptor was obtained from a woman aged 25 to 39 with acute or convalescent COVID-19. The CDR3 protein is CAWSVGTSGRDEQYF. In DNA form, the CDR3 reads TGTGCCTGGAGCGTTGGGACTAGCGGGAGGGACGAGCAGTACTTC.